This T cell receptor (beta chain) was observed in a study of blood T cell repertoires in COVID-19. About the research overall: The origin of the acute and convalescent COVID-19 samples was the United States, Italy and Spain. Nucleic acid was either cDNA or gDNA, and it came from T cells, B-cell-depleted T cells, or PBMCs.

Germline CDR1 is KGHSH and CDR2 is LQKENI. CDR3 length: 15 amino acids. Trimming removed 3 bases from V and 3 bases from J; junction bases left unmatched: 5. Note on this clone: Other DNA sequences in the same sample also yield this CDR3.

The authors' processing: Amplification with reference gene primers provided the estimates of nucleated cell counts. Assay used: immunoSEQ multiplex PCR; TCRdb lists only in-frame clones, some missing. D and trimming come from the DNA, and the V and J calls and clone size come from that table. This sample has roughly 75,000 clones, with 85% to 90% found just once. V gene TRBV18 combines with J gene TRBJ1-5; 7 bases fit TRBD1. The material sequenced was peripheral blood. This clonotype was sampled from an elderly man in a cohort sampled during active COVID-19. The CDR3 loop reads CASSPPGQSNQPQHF. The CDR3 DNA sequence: TGTGCCAGCTCACCTCCGGGACAGTCCAATCAGCCCCAGCATTTT.